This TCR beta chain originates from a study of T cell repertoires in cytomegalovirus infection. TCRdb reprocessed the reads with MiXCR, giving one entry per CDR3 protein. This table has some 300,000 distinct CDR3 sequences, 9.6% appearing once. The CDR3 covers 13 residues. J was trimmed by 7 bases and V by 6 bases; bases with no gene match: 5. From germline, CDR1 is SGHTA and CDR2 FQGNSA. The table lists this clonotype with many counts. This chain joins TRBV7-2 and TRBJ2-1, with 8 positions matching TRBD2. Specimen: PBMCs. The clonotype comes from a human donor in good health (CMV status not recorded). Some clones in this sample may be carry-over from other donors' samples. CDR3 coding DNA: TGTGCCAGCAGTCCCGGGAGGGGGAATGAGCAGTTCTTC. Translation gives CASSPGRGNEQFF. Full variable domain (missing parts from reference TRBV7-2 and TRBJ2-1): GAGVSQSPSNKVTEKGKDVELRCDPISGHTALYWYRQSLGQGLEFLIYFQGNSAPDKSGLPSDRFSAERTGGSVSTLTIQRTQQEDSAVYLCASSPGRGNEQFFGPGTRLTVL.